The entry below describes one T cell receptor (beta chain). Its antigen is unknown. The table came from immunoSEQ multiplex PCR; TCRdb's copy has only in-frame clones and leaves some out. Of roughly 660,000 clones listed, less than 95% are singletons. CDR1 is SGHRS and CDR2 is YFSETQ in the germline V gene. This CDR3 comprises 15 residues. Trimming took 4 bases from V and 4 from J, leaving 17 bases between them. The data derive from a study of shared clonotypes between healthy human individuals. On the study more broadly: Each donor's CD8 memory used one plate, CD8 naive two, each CD4 subset three. Study-level findings and limits: Incomplete sequencing of sorted subsets was indicated by rarefaction despite large depth.

Donors included only healthy HIV-negative adults lacking recent acute infections or vaccinations. The receptor was derived from a man between 18 and 35 years old in good health. Some clones in this sample may be carry-over from other donors' samples. Sequencing used memory CD8+ T cells from PBMCs. Subset indicated: CD45RO+ cells pooled with CCR7-negative TemRA cells. The rearrangement joins TRBV5-1 to TRBJ1-2; TRBD1 might be the D (5 bases). The CDR3 region is CASSPEGPTFYGYTF. CDR3 coding DNA: TGCGCCAGCAGCCCGGAGGGACCAACCTTCTATGGCTACACCTTC.